Sequencing of this TCR beta chain was carried out in a study of Graves' ophthalmopathy and Graves' hyperthyroidism listed by TCRdb under 2018. Background for the entire study: Peripheral blood was collected at initial diagnosis, prior to any treatment. The study used signatures of the TCR beta repertoire to tell Graves' ophthalmopathy apart from Graves' hyperthyroidism and to predict which patients would progress to ophthalmopathy. In total, over 130 blood samples were TCR-sequenced: approximately 42 ophthalmopathy, under 85 hyperthyroidism and some 17 hyperthyroidism-to-ophthalmopathy patients. A discovery set of about 99 patients (43 ophthalmopathy, 57 stable hyperthyroidism) was enrolled to explore V-J signatures distinguishing ophthalmopathy from hyperthyroidism. For independent validation, a separate cohort was made up of approximately 18 hyperthyroidism patients plus 17 patients who later progressed from hyperthyroidism to ophthalmopathy. T-cell repertoires of thyroid tissue and blood were compared in more than 5 hyperthyroidism patients. Following sample collection, hyperthyroidism patients were given methimazole at a starting dose of 30 mg daily, and ophthalmopathy patients were given high-dose intravenous methylprednisolone. The 100 discovery patients were divided at random into training and test sets in a 7:3 ratio.

This clonotype was seen only a few times. The antigen it binds to is not known. One junction end does not reproduce the germline sequence, and a read error may be involved. CDR1 and CDR2 are read off the germline V gene (reference sequence) as SGHAT and FQDESV. The CDR3 starts with the cysteine, ends with the phenylalanine, and has 14 residues. The only DNA kept is the CDR3, 42 bases in frame from the first base. Hyperthyroidism was considered stable if no progression to ophthalmopathy occurred within 18 months of follow-up. Patients with hyperthyroidism were aged 18 to 65 years, had been newly diagnosed, and had a disease duration of less than 2 months. Patients with other autoimmune diseases, uncontrolled infections, pregnancy or lactation were excluded from the study. Diagnosis was based on clinical symptoms, serum thyroxine, TRAb, thyroid ultrasound and orbital computed tomography. Ficoll-Paque density gradient centrifugation was used to isolate PBMCs from 8 to 10 ml of fresh peripheral blood. Total RNA was extracted using Trizol reagent, and RNA quality was checked on an Agilent 2100 Bioanalyzer.

TCR beta CDR3 regions were amplified from RNA transcripts for repertoire sequencing. HTBI primers and the Qiagen OneStep RT-PCR kit were used in a first-round RT-PCR, which was followed by a second-round multiplex PCR, size selection and purification. Sequencing of the libraries was carried out on an Illumina HiSeq2000 in paired-end mode with 100 bp reads. As for the authors' bioinformatics: Reads were processed with SOAPnuke, discarding reads with adapters, uncalled bases, mean Phred below 15, or no exact constant-primer or identifier match. COPE v1.2.5 was used to merge the high-quality paired reads. Each unique nucleotide sequence was defined as a clonotype, and clonotypes were aligned to IMGT TRB V, D and J references with MiTCR v1.1. The analysis was limited to V-J combinations with a frequency above 0.0001, which together covered over 98% of repertoires. For each V-J combination, a TCR clonal expansion and chaos score was defined as the ratio of F50 clonal expansion to chaos observed in the TCRdist matrix. Welch's t-statistics and random forest were used to narrow the features down to approximately twelve V-J combinations, which were then fed into a naive Bayes classifier. The Morisita-Horn index was used to measure how similar the thyroid and blood repertoires were. TCRdb passed the public sequencing reads through fastp at Q25 and MiXCR, retaining productive beta sequences. CDR3 protein duplicates are merged, each entry listing the most common genes and DNA. Clone size and V and J calls follow TCRdb, not the original study. The sample yields 620,000 or so distinct CDR3 sequences; 20% to 25% were counted once. The ten biggest clones cover more than 5.5% of the sample.

Overall results and qualifications from the work: In validation, the model predicted ophthalmopathy progression with about 71% sensitivity and approximately 78% specificity; eleven to twelve predicted patients were CT-confirmed with GO in a median of about 7.1 months. No statistical method was used to predetermine the sample size, and group allocation was not hidden from the investigators. Most expanded thyroid clonotypes with a frequency above 0.001 also appeared in blood, which suggests that blood repertoires may reflect the immune response in the thyroid. Ophthalmopathy was separated from stable hyperthyroidism by the 13-signature model with roughly 87% sensitivity and about 81% specificity in cross-validation and with 80%/75% in the test set.

The sequencing sample was made of peripheral blood. This TCR derives from a woman between 18 and 30 years old with stable Graves' hyperthyroidism. Some clones in this sample may be carry-over from other donors' samples. Donor details come from another sample of the same person, matched by shared clones. The rearranged segments are TRBV11-1 and TRBJ2-4; the D match is possibly TRBD1 or TRBD2, with 5 bases aligned in each. For the CDR3, the sequence is CASSRPGTKNIKYF. The DNA sequence follows: TGTGCCAGCAGCAGACCCGGGACCAAAAACATTAAGTACTTC.